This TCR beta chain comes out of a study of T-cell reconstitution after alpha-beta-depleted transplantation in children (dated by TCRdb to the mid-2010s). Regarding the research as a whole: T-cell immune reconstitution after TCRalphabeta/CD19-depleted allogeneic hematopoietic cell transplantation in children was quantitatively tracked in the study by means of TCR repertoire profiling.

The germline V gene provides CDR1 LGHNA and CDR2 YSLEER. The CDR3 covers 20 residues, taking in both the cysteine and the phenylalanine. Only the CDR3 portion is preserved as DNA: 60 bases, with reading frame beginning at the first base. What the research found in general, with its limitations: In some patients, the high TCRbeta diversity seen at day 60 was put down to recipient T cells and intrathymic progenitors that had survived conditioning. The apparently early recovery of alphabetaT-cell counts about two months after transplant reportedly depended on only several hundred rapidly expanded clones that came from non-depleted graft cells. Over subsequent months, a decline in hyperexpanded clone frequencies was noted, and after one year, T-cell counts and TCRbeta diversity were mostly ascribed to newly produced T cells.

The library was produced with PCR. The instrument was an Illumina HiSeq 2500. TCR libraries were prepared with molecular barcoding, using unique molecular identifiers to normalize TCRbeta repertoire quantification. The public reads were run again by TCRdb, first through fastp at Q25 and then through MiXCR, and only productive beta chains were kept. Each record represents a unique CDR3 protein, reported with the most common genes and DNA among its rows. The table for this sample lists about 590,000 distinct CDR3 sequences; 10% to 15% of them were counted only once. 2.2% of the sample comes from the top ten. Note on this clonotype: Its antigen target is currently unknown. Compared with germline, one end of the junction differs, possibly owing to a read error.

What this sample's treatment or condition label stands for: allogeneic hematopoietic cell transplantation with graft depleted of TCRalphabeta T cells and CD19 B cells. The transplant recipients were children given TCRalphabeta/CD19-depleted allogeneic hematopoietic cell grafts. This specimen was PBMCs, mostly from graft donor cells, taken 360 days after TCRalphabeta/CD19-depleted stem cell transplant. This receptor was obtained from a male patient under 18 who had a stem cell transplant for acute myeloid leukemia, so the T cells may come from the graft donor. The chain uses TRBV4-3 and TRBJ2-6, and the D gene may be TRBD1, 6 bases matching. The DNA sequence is TGCGCCAACAGCCAAGTGGAGGTCAGGGGCGTCTTCTCTGGGGCCAACGTCCTGACTTTC. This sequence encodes CANSQVEVRGVFSGANVLTF.